The 24 T cell receptor beta chains listed next were all sequenced from one sample in a study of OX40 agonist ivuxolimab in advanced cancers. Library construction relied on the immunoSEQ multiplex PCR assay. This immuneACCESS table, as held by TCRdb, lists in-frame sequences with V and J called but not all clones. Of the missing ones, under half trace to an unresolved V gene in checked studies; the others have no known cause. This sample lists 30,000 or so clones; around nine tenths were detected once. About 26% of the sample is held by the ten biggest clonotypes. The material sequenced was CD4+ or CD8+ T cells sorted from blood, taken in a trial of the OX40 agonist ivuxolimab. These receptor sequences come from an adult with an advanced solid tumor such as melanoma, head and neck, liver or kidney cancer.

This chain's CDR3 is CASTLTVDTGELFF. CDR3 DNA: TGTGCCAGCACCTTAACGGTGGACACCGGGGAGCTGTTTTTT. The chain couples TRBV6-1 to TRBJ2-2; D unresolved. The length of the CDR3 is 14 residues. V was shortened by 7 bases and J by 3 bases, with 12 bases between the two germline ends. The V gene's germline CDR1 is MNHNS and CDR2 SASEGT.

The chain links TRBV4-1 to TRBJ1-5; 9 bases match TRBD1. The CDR3 loop spans 13 amino acids. The germline gives CDR1 MGHRA, CDR2 YSYEKL. Germline trimming cut 8 bases from V and 5 bases from J; bases unmatched to any gene: 4. The CDR3 DNA reads TGCGCCAGCCGAGGGACAGGGCATCAGCCCCAGCATTTT. It encodes CASRGTGHQPQHF.

The V call is TRBV19, the J call TRBJ2-7, with D possibly TRBD2 on 6 matching bases. The CDR3 sequence is 12 residues long. The V gene lost 3 bases and the J gene lost 6 bases, with 9 bases spanning the gap. CDR1 and CDR2 (germline): LNHDA, SQIVND (reference sequence). This chain's CDR3 is CASSIGGVEQYF. CDR3 coding DNA: TGTGCCAGTAGTATCGGAGGGGTCGAGCAGTACTTC. The whole variable domain, remainder taken from reference TRBV19 and TRBJ2-7, is DGGITQSPKYLFRKEGQNVTLSCEQNLNHDAMYWYRQDPGQGLRLIYYSQIVNDFQKGDIAEGYSVSREKKESFPLTVTSAQKNPTAFYLCASSIGGVEQYFGPGTRLTVT.

This clone came up once. J is TRBJ1-1 and V is TRBV28; D is ambiguous. CDR3 length: 12 residues. Germline assignment: CDR1 MDHEN and CDR2 SYDVKM. Deletions cut 7 bases from V and 6 bases from J, with 12 bases between. Written as DNA, the CDR3 is TGTGCCAGCACCGGAGGTTTCCCTGAAGCTTTCTTT. It is translated as CASTGGFPEAFF.

This clone was seen more than once but under ten times. In DNA form, the CDR3 reads TGTGCCAGCAGCTCCCCCCCCGGACAGCTCAAAGAGACCCAGTACTTC. It yields the protein CASSSPPGQLKETQYF. The V and J genes are TRBV7-9 and TRBJ2-5; tentative D call: TRBD1 (6 bases). Looked up from germline, CDR1 is SEHNR and CDR2 is FQNEAQ (reference sequence). V lost 4 bases, J lost 3 bases, and 18 bases lay in between. CDR3 length: 16 residues.

The V gene is TRBV2, the J gene TRBJ2-3; TRBD2 matches at 15 bases. Germline CDR1 and CDR2: SNHLY and FYNNEI. The trim removed 6 bases at V and 6 bases at J, leaving 10 bases unmatched. The CDR3 is made up of 17 amino acids. CDR3 sequence reads: CASSAGTSGGKGDTQYF. In DNA, the CDR3 is TGTGCCAGCAGCGCCGGGACTAGCGGGGGGAAGGGTGATACGCAGTATTTT. Combining the CDR3 with reference TRBV2 and TRBJ2-3 gives the whole variable domain EPEVTQTPSHQVTQMGQEVILRCVPISNHLYFYWYRQILGQKVEFLVSFYNNEISEKSEIFDDQFSVERPDGSNFTLKIRSTKLEDSAMYFCASSAGTSGGKGDTQYFGPGTRLTVL.

J is TRBJ2-7 and V is TRBV2, with no clear D. V was shortened by 6 bases and J by 0 bases, with 6 bases between the two germline ends. Looked up from germline, CDR1 is SNHLY and CDR2 is FYNNEI. The CDR3 length is 12 residues. As DNA, the CDR3 is TGTGCCAGCAGCGTCGCCTCCTACGAGCAGTACTTC. Encoded protein: CASSVASYEQYF.

The genes are TRBV4-2 and TRBJ2-2; tentative D call: TRBD1 (5 bases). Germline CDR1 LGHNA, CDR2 YNFKEQ. The V gene lost 1 base and the J gene lost 6 bases, with 9 bases spanning the gap. CDR3 size: 14 residues. The CDR3 nucleotides are TGTGCCAGCAGCCAAGCTGAAGGGGCCGGGGAGCTGTTTTTT. It encodes CASSQAEGAGELFF.

The chain links TRBV4-1 to TRBJ1-2; D not resolved. Per the germline V gene, CDR1 is MGHRA and CDR2 is YSYEKL. The CDR3 is 14 amino acids. Trimming took off 0 bases at V and 4 bases at J, with 9 bases between the two ends. CDR3 in DNA: TGCGCCAGCAGCCAAGATGGGAGGGCCTATGGCTACACCTTC. Its protein product is CASSQDGRAYGYTF.

This clone was seen a single time. This chain links TRBV19 with TRBJ2-6, with TRBD1 as a possible D gene (6 bases). Germline V gene data show CDR1 as LNHDA and CDR2 as SQIVND (reference sequence). This CDR3 region has 14 residues. The germline V and J ends were trimmed by 5 bases and 4 bases, with 9 bases remaining between them. The CDR3 coding sequence is TGTGCCAGTAGTGACAGGACCGGGGCCAACGTCCTGACTTTC. Translated: CASSDRTGANVLTF. Looking up the rest from reference TRBV19 and TRBJ2-6 gives the full variable domain: DGGITQSPKYLFRKEGQNVTLSCEQNLNHDAMYWYRQDPGQGLRLIYYSQIVNDFQKGDIAEGYSVSREKKESFPLTVTSAQKNPTAFYLCASSDRTGANVLTFGAGSRLTVL.

This chain links TRBV19 with TRBJ1-5; D might be TRBD1 (5 bases). V gave up 1 base and J gave up 2 bases, with 9 bases separating them. From germline, CDR1 is LNHDA and CDR2 SQIVND (reference sequence). This CDR3 spans 15 amino acids. The CDR3 DNA follows: TGTGCCAGTAGTATAGGGTGGGGGGGCAATCAGCCCCAGCATTTT. Its protein is CASSIGWGGNQPQHF.

The CDR3 nucleotides read TGTGCCTGGACCTTAGCGGGAGGGGACGAGCAGTACTTC. Protein sequence: CAWTLAGGDEQYF. The chain is built from TRBV30 and TRBJ2-7; 11 bases line up with TRBD2. In germline, CDR1 is GTSNPN, CDR2 SVGIG (reference sequence). The CDR3 contains 13 residues. After removal of 4 bases from V and 5 bases from J, the junction contained 4 bases not matched to a gene.

The rearrangement links TRBV19 to TRBJ2-1; D unclear. V was pared by 7 bases and J by 6 bases, with 13 bases between. The CDR3 is 13 residues long. The germline CDR1 and CDR2 sequences are LNHDA and SQIVND (reference sequence). CDR3 residues: CASNAIPGNEQFF. Here the CDR3 DNA reads TGTGCCAGTAACGCCATACCAGGCAATGAGCAGTTCTTC.

This clone was recorded once. The chain joins TRBV6-5 to TRBJ1-2, with D perhaps TRBD1 (6 bases). This CDR3 has 13 amino acids. Germline V gene sequence: CDR1 MNHEY, CDR2 SVGAGI. Between the trimmed V and J ends, which lost 2 bases and 4 bases, there was a span of 8 bases. This CDR3 reads CASSYGTSYGYTF. The CDR3 DNA follows: TGTGCCAGCAGTTACGGGACAAGCTATGGCTACACCTTC.

The rearrangement joins TRBV4-1 to TRBJ2-5, with D unclear. Germline CDR1 reads MGHRA; CDR2 reads YSYEKL. This CDR3 is built from 14 residues. The ends were cut back, 1 base at V and 5 bases at J, with 11 bases in the middle. The CDR3 DNA sequence: TGCGCCAGCAGCCAAGTTTTCCTCCCCGAGACCCAGTACTTC. Translation gives CASSQVFLPETQYF.

This clone has just one count. The chain uses TRBV7-9 and TRBJ1-2; no firm D call. Trimming took off 7 bases at V and 5 bases at J, with 20 bases between the two ends. Per germline, CDR1 SEHNR and CDR2 FQNEAQ (reference sequence). CDR3 size: 15 residues. CDR3 loop: CASTPGGLGWYGYTF. For the CDR3, the DNA is TGTGCCAGCACCCCCGGAGGTTTGGGCTGGTATGGCTACACCTTC. Combining the CDR3 with reference TRBV7-9 and TRBJ1-2 gives the whole variable domain DTGVSQNPRHKITKRGQNVTFRCDPISEHNRLYWYRQTLGQGPEFLTYFQNEAQLEKSRLLSDRFSAERPKGSFSTLEIQRTEQGDSAMYLCASTPGGLGWYGYTFGSGTRLTVV.

The J gene is TRBJ2-4, the V gene TRBV7-9; D is possibly TRBD1 or TRBD2 (5 bases each). The length of the CDR3 is 15 residues. The germline V and J ends were trimmed by 6 bases and 0 bases, with 12 bases remaining between them. In germline, CDR1 is SEHNR, CDR2 FQNEAQ (reference sequence). CDR3 nucleotides: TGTGCCAGCAGTCCCGGGACCGAAGCCAAAAACATTCAGTACTTC. Translation gives CASSPGTEAKNIQYF.

The chain uses TRBV9 and TRBJ1-1; no clear D gene. Trimming left V 0 bases short and J 0 bases short, with 9 bases between. The germline CDR1 and CDR2 sequences are SGDLS and YYNGEE. The CDR3 contains 15 residues. As DNA, the CDR3 is TGTGCCAGCAGCGTAGTTGGGGAAATGAACACTGAAGCTTTCTTT. This codes for CASSVVGEMNTEAFF.

This clone was counted only a few times. The rearrangement joins TRBV15 to TRBJ1-2; 8 positions agree with TRBD1. V was pared by 3 bases and J by 3 bases, with 6 bases of the junction left unmatched. From germline, CDR1 is LNHNV and CDR2 YYDKDF (reference sequence). This CDR3 is built from 15 residues. The CDR3 DNA reads TGTGCCACCAGCAGTAGGACAGGGTTGGACTATGGCTACACCTTC. Translated: CATSSRTGLDYGYTF.

In this sample, this clone is medium-sized. This rearrangement joins TRBV7-9 to TRBJ2-7; D is undetermined. The germline gives CDR1 SEHNR, CDR2 FQNEAQ (reference sequence). Trimming stripped 5 bases from V and 9 bases from J, with 14 bases between. This CDR3 spans 12 amino acids. The CDR3 reads CASSPNSLGQYF. The DNA for the CDR3 is TGTGCCAGCAGCCCAAACTCTCTCGGGCAGTACTTC.

The chain has TRBV7-9 and TRBJ1-3; TRBD1 might be the D (5 bases). The CDR3 covers 15 residues. V was cut by 5 bases and J by 7 bases, with 18 bases left in between. The V gene's germline CDR1 is SEHNR and CDR2 FQNEAQ (reference sequence). CDR3 DNA sequence: TGTGCCAGCAGCCCCACCGACAGACAAGCGAACACCATATATTTT. Its protein product is CASSPTDRQANTIYF.

This rearrangement joins TRBV5-1 to TRBJ2-7, with 8 positions matching TRBD1. J lost 5 bases, V lost 5 bases, and 12 bases had no gene match. The CDR3 length is 15 residues. Per the germline V gene, CDR1 is SGHRS and CDR2 is YFSETQ. CDR3 residues: CASRPGTGQFHEQYF. CDR3 coding DNA: TGCGCCAGCAGACCCGGGACAGGTCAATTCCACGAGCAGTACTTC.

This chain links TRBV6-1 with TRBJ2-7; 9 bases agree with TRBD2. With V trimmed by 4 bases and J by 4 bases, 5 bases remained unmatched. Germline lookup yields CDR1 MNHNS and CDR2 SASEGT. The CDR3 extends over 14 amino acids. The CDR3 region is CASSGSGSGYEQYF. As DNA, the CDR3 is TGTGCCAGCAGTGGTAGCGGGAGTGGATACGAGCAGTACTTC.

This clone was detected once. Here the CDR3 DNA reads TGTGCCAGCAACTCGGAGGCAGGTGGGCCCGTGGGGAGTGTCCTCTACGAGCAGTACTTC. Residues: CASNSEAGGPVGSVLYEQYF. This sequence joins TRBV28 and TRBJ2-7; D is possibly TRBD2 (5 bases). Trimming pared 7 bases from V and 3 bases from J, leaving 34 bases between. Germline CDR1 is MDHEN and CDR2 is SYDVKM. The length of the CDR3 is 20 residues.